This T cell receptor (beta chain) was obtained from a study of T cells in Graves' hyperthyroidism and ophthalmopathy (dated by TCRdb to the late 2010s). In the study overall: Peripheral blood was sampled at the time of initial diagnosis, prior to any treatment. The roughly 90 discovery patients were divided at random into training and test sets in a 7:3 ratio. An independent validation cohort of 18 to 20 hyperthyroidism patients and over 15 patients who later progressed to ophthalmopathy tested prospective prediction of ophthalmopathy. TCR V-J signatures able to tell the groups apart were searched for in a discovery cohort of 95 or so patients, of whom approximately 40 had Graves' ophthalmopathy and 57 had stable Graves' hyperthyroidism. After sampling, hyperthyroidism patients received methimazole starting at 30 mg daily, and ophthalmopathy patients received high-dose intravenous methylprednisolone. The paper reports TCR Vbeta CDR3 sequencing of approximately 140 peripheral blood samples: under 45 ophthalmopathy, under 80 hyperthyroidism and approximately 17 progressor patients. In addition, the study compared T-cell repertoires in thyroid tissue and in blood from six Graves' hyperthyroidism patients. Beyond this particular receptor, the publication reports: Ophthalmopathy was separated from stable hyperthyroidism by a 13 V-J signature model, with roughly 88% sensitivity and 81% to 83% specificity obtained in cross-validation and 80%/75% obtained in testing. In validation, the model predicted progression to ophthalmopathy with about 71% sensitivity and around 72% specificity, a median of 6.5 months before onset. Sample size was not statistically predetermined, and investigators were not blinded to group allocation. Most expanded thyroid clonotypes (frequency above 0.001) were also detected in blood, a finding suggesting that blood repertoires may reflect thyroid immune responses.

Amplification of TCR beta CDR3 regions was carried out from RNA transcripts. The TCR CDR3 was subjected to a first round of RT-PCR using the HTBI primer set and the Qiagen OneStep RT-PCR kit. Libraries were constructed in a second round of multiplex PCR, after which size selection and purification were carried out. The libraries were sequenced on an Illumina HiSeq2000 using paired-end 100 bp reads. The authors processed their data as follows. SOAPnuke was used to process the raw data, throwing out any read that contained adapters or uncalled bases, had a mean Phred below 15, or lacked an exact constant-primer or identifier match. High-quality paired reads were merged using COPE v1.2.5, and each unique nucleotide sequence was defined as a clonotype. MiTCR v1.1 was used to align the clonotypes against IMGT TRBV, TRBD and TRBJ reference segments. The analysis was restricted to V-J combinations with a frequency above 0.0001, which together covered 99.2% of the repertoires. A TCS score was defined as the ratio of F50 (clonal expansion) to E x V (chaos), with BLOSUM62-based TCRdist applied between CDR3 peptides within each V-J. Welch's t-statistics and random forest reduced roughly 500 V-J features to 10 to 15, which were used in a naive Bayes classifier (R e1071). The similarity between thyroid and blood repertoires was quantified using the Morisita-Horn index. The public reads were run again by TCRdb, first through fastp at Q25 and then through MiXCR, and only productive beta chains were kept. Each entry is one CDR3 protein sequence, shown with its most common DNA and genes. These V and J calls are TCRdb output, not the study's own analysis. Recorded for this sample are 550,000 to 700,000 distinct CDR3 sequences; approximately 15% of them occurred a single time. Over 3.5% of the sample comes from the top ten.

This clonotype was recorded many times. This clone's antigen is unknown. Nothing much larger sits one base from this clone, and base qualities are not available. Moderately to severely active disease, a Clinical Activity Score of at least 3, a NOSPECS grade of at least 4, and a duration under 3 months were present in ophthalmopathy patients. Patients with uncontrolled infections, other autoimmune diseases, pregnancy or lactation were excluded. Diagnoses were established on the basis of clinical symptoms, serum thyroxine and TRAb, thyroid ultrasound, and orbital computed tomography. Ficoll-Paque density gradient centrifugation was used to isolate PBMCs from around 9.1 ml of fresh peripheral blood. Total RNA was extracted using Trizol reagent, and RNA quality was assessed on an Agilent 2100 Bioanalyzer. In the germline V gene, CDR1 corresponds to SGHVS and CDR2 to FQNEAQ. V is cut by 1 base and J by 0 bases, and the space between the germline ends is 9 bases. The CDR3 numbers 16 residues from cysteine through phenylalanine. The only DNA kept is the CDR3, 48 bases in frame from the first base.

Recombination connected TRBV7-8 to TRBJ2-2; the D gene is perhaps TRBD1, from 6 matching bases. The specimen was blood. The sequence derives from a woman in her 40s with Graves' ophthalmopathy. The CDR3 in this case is CASSLGTGTNTGELFF. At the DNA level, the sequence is TGTGCCAGCAGCTTAGGAACAGGGACGAACACCGGGGAGCTGTTTTTT.